This entry features one T cell receptor (beta chain) sequence. Its target is unknown. This entry is derived from a study of cytomegalovirus exposure and HLA in healthy donors. Study-level results: Apart from CMV serostatus, no immune exposure information was available. Analyzed later, association rates of TCRs varied across HLA loci, with DRB1 most and HLA-C fewest.

V lost 8 bases, J lost 1 base, and 11 bases lay in between. This CDR3 is built from 13 residues. Germline loops: CDR1 ENHRY, CDR2 SYGVKD. The primer mix had 60 Vbeta and 13 Jbeta primers. This table comes from immunoSEQ multiplex PCR, and its TCRdb copy is limited to in-frame clones, with some not included. This sample has about 120,000 clones, with just under 75% found just once. The sample was PBMCs. This clonotype was obtained from a human donor in good health. J is TRBJ2-5 and V is TRBV10-3; the D gene is possibly TRBD2 (6 bases). DNA of the CDR3: TGTGCCATCGGCGAGGGACTCCAAGAGACCCAGTACTTC. Translation: CAIGEGLQETQYF.